This paragraph reports one TCR beta chain. This sample was taken from a study of memory CD8 T cells in hepatitis C reinfection. At the level of the study: A couple of donors resolved primary infection, then developed chronic reinfection.

Specified time point: peak reinfection, 3 to 8 weeks after reinfection detection. The sorted cells went straight to TCR sequencing with no prior in vitro expansion. Donors were people who inject drugs in the Montreal HEPCO cohort. Two donors provided sorted CD3+ CD8+ CD45RO- naive CD8 T cells at all three reinfection time points. Germline values: CDR1 DFQATT, CDR2 SNEGSKA (reference sequence). The CDR3 extends over 11 amino acids. The protocol was immunoSEQ multiplex PCR, while the TCRdb copy is restricted to in-frame clones and leaves out a portion. Here the sample spans about 47,000 clones, 70% to 90% being singletons.

J is TRBJ2-7 and V is TRBV20-1; 7 positions agree with TRBD1. The sample consisted of naive CD8+ T cells sorted from blood. This clonotype was obtained from a man between 18 and 29 years old with hepatitis C virus infection. The CDR3 protein is CSGTDSYEQYF. DNA for the CDR3: TGCAGCGGGACAGACTCCTACGAGCAGTACTTC.